Shown below are 8 T cell receptor beta chains from a single sample sequenced in a study of beta chain features in type 1 diabetes. cDNA synthesis used the whole RNA isolate, giving expressed TCRB sequences. Sequencing used immunoSEQ multiplex PCR; TCRdb keeps in-frame clones, though not all of them. Among some 900,000 clones, roughly 16% were seen once, and the ten largest hold 0.02% to 0.025%. Sequenced material: naive CD4+ T cells from blood. The receptors stem from a young woman in good health.

This chain uses TRBV28 with TRBJ2-2; 9 bases align to TRBD1. The CDR3 spans 15 residues. The germline V gene encodes CDR1 MDHEN and CDR2 SYDVKM. The J segment lost 9 bases and the V segment lost 2 bases, leaving 7 bases of the junction unmatched. The chain's CDR3 is CASSLPGTGGWELFF. As DNA, the CDR3 is TGTGCCAGCAGTTTACCTGGAACAGGGGGCTGGGAGCTGTTTTTT.

The table lists this clone with a few counts. The chain couples TRBV18 to TRBJ1-1; D gene unclear. Germline-derived CDR1 and CDR2 are KGHSH and LQKENI. The CDR3 consists of 13 residues. Trimming left V 8 bases short and J 1 base short, with 11 bases between. In DNA, the CDR3 is TGTGCCAGCCGAACGGACCGGAACACTGAAGCTTTCTTT. It specifies CASRTDRNTEAFF.

This clone was detected only a few times. At the DNA level, this CDR3 is encoded by other sequences in the same sample as well. For the CDR3, the DNA is TGTGCCAGCAGCGTAGGCAACAATGAGCAGTTCTTC. Amino acid sequence: CASSVGNNEQFF. The V gene is TRBV9, the J gene TRBJ2-1; D call uncertain. The CDR3 extends over 12 amino acids. CDR1 SGDLS and CDR2 YYNGEE come from the germline V gene. Trimming cost V 0 bases and J 5 bases, with 3 bases left between them.

J is TRBJ1-1 and V is TRBV5-6, with D tentatively TRBD1 (5 bases). V gave up 0 bases and J gave up 11 bases, with 14 bases separating them. Germline CDR1 and CDR2: SGHDT and YYEEEE. The CDR3 extends over 13 amino acids. The chain's CDR3 is CASSLGARDGAFF. The DNA for the CDR3 is TGTGCCAGCAGCTTGGGGGCCAGGGACGGCGCTTTCTTT. The entire variable domain, with the rest obtained from reference TRBV5-6 and TRBJ1-1, is as follows: DAGVTQSPTHLIKTRGQQVTLRCSPKSGHDTVSWYQQALGQGPQFIFQYYEEEERQRGNFPDRFSGHQFPNYSSELNVNALLLGDSALYLCASSLGARDGAFFGQGTRLTVV.

V and J are TRBV7-8 and TRBJ2-7, with a weak D call TRBD1 (6 bases). Germline CDR1 and CDR2: SGHVS and FQNEAQ. The ends were cut back, 5 bases at V and 0 bases at J, with 20 bases in the middle. There are 17 residues in the CDR3. CDR3 loop: CASSTLQGMRSSYEQYF. The CDR3 coding sequence is TGTGCCAGCAGCACACTCCAGGGGATGAGGAGCTCCTACGAGCAGTACTTC.

The chain uses TRBV10-3 and TRBJ2-1; TRBD2 aligns across 7 bases. This CDR3 region has 14 residues. V shed 10 bases, J shed 7 bases, and the junction held 13 bases outside the gene matches. The germline CDR1 and CDR2 sequences are ENHRY and SYGVKD. The CDR3 sequence is CATFSRGEQNEQFF. The CDR3 DNA is TGTGCCACGTTCTCCCGGGGGGAGCAGAATGAGCAGTTCTTC.

Only a few counts were recorded for this clone. The chain joins TRBV5-8 to TRBJ2-7, with unresolved D. This CDR3 has 13 amino acids. Germline CDR1 is SGHTS and CDR2 is YDEGEE. The V end was cut by 3 bases, the J end by 2 bases, with 9 bases between. CDR3 sequence reads: CASSSPGTYEQYF. DNA of the CDR3: TGTGCCAGCAGCTCGCCTGGGACCTACGAGCAGTACTTC.

The sample holds a few counts of this clone. In nucleotides, the CDR3 is TGTGCCAGCAGCCTCCCGCAGGGTCGGTACGCCGGGGAGCTGTTTTTT. Translation gives CASSLPQGRYAGELFF. This sequence joins TRBV11-2 and TRBJ2-2, with a possible D match to TRBD1 (5 bases). The CDR3 length is 16 residues. V lost 5 bases and J lost 6, with 19 bases in between. Germline lookup yields CDR1 SGHAT and CDR2 FQNNGV.